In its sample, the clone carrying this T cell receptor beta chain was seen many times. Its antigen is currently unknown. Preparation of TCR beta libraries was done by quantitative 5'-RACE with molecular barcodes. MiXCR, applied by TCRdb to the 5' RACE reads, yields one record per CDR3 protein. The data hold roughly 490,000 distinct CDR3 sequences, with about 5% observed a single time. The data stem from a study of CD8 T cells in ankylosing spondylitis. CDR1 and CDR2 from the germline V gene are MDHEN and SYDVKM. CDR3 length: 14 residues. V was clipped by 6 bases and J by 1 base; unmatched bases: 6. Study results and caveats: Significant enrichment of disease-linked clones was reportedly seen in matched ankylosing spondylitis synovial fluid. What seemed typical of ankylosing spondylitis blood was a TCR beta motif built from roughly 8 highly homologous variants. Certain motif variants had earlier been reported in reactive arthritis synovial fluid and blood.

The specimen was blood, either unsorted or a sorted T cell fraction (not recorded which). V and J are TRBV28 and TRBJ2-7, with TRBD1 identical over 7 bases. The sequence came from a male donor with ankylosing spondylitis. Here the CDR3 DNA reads TGTGCCAGCAGGCCCCCGGGACAGTCCTACGAGCAGTACTTC. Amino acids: CASRPPGQSYEQYF.